These 14 T cell receptor beta chains originate from one sample sequenced in a study of T cell responses to AZD1222 COVID-19 vaccine. TCRdb's copy holds only in-frame clones and misses some; the assay was immunoSEQ multiplex PCR. The table includes about 100,000 clones, 70% to 90% detected once. The specimen comprised peripheral blood, sampled 28 days after the second AZD1222 dose. These TCRs come from an adult who received the AZD1222 COVID-19 vaccine.

This chain connects TRBV5-8 to TRBJ2-1; 10 nucleotides align to TRBD1. Germline CDR1 is SGHTS and CDR2 is YDEGEE. This CDR3 has 16 amino acids. Trimming at V came to 1 base and at J to 4 bases, leaving 5 bases not matched to a gene. CDR3 in amino acids: CASSLRDRGQYNEQFF. CDR3 nucleotide sequence: TGTGCCAGCAGCTTGAGAGACAGGGGGCAATACAATGAGCAGTTCTTC. Full variable domain (remainder filled in from reference TRBV5-8 and TRBJ2-1): EAGVTQSPTHLIKTRGQQATLRCSPISGHTSVYWYQQALGLGLQFLLWYDEGEERNRGNFPPRFSGRQFPNYSSELNVNALELEDSALYLCASSLRDRGQYNEQFFGPGTRLTVL.

DNA for the CDR3: TGTGCCAGCAACTTTGGACAGGGGAATGAAAAACTGTTTTTT. This gives the protein CASNFGQGNEKLFF. The rearrangement links TRBV7-9 to TRBJ1-4, with TRBD1 matching 9 bases. Germline loops: CDR1 SEHNR, CDR2 FQNEAQ (reference sequence). V was pared by 7 bases and J by 5 bases, with 5 bases of the junction left unmatched. CDR3 size: 14 residues. Full variable domain (remainder filled in from reference TRBV7-9 and TRBJ1-4): DTGVSQNPRHKITKRGQNVTFRCDPISEHNRLYWYRQTLGQGPEFLTYFQNEAQLEKSRLLSDRFSAERPKGSFSTLEIQRTEQGDSAMYLCASNFGQGNEKLFFGSGTQLSVL.

CDR3 sequence: CASSQYDTQYF. The DNA of the CDR3 is TGTGCCAGCAGCCAGTACGATACGCAGTATTTT. The chain links TRBV11-2 to TRBJ2-3, with D unresolved. V lost 5 bases to trimming and J lost 6 bases, with 6 bases between them. The CDR3 is 11 residues long. Germline CDR1 SGHAT, CDR2 FQNNGV.

This chain connects TRBV2 to TRBJ2-5, with 11 bases aligning to TRBD2. Germline V lookup: CDR1 SNHLY, CDR2 FYNNEI. There are 15 residues in the CDR3. The J segment lost 4 bases and the V segment lost 4 bases, leaving 5 bases of the junction unmatched. CDR3 nucleotide sequence: TGTGCCAGCAGTGTCCTAGCGGGGGGCATAGAGACCCAGTACTTC. This codes for CASSVLAGGIETQYF.

The chain couples TRBV7-3 to TRBJ2-5; no firm D call. This CDR3 is built from 13 residues. V was shortened by 4 bases and J by 9 bases, with 15 bases between the two germline ends. CDR1 SGHTA and CDR2 FQGTGA come from the germline V gene. CDR3 coding DNA: TGTGCCAGCAGCTCCACCGCCGGTTCGGCCCAGTACTTC. Translation gives CASSSTAGSAQYF.

J is TRBJ1-2 and V is TRBV19; D is possibly TRBD1 (5 bases). CDR1 and CDR2 from the germline V gene are LNHDA and SQIVND (reference sequence). The CDR3 consists of 14 residues. V was trimmed by 3 bases and J by 0 bases, leaving 8 bases between them. CDR3 DNA sequence: TGTGCCAGTAGTATGGTGGGACCTAACTATGGCTACACCTTC. Its protein is CASSMVGPNYGYTF. Filled out from reference TRBV19 and TRBJ1-2, the complete variable domain reads DGGITQSPKYLFRKEGQNVTLSCEQNLNHDAMYWYRQDPGQGLRLIYYSQIVNDFQKGDIAEGYSVSREKKESFPLTVTSAQKNPTAFYLCASSMVGPNYGYTFGSGTRLTVV.

J is TRBJ2-1 and V is TRBV24-1, with a weak D call TRBD2 (6 bases). This CDR3 spans 17 amino acids. Trimming left V 4 bases short and J 2 bases short, with 17 bases between. Germline CDR1 is KGHDR and CDR2 is SFDVKD. The CDR3 sequence: CATSEPTGWGAYNEQFF. The DNA for the CDR3 is TGTGCCACCAGTGAACCGACTGGGTGGGGGGCCTACAATGAGCAGTTCTTC.

The chain recombines TRBV3-1 (or the pseudogene TRBV3-2) with TRBJ1-5; TRBD1 matches 10 bases. The V and J ends lost 5 bases and 7 bases, in that order; junction bases with no gene match: 2. Per germline, CDR1 LGHDT and CDR2 YNNKEL (reference sequence). This CDR3 has 13 residues. The CDR3 coding sequence is TGTGCCAGCAGCGGGACAGGGGACCAGCCCCAGCATTTT. Encoded protein: CASSGTGDQPQHF.

The chain carries TRBV6-5 and TRBJ1-2; TRBD1 aligns across 9 bases. The CDR3 sequence is 13 residues long. Per the germline V gene, CDR1 is MNHEY and CDR2 is SVGAGI. Germline trimming cut 4 bases from V and 6 bases from J; bases unmatched to any gene: 3. The CDR3 reads CASSWTGADGYTF. DNA for the CDR3: TGTGCCAGCAGTTGGACAGGGGCGGATGGCTACACCTTC.

As DNA, the CDR3 is TGTGCCAGCAGTTACTCGCGGGACCGAAAGGGCTACACCTTC. Protein sequence: CASSYSRDRKGYTF. The chain joins TRBV6-5 to TRBJ1-2; D possibly corresponds to TRBD1 (5 bases). V was pared by 0 bases and J by 8 bases, with 13 bases between. Germline V CDR1 and CDR2: MNHEY, SVGAGI. The CDR3 loop spans 14 amino acids.

V and J are TRBV12-2 and TRBJ2-1. TRBV12-2 constitutes a pseudogene. The CDR3 is made up of 13 amino acids. The CDR3 sequence: CANRWGEDNEQFF. CDR3 nucleotides: TGTGCAAACCGCTGGGGTGAGGACAATGAGCAGTTCTTC.

This clone appeared a single time. The V and J genes are TRBV3-1 (or the pseudogene TRBV3-2) and TRBJ1-4; TRBD1 matches at 7 bases. This CDR3 has 15 residues. The J segment lost 7 bases and the V segment lost 5 bases, leaving 10 bases of the junction unmatched. Germline V gene sequence: CDR1 LGHDT, CDR2 YNNKEL (reference sequence). In nucleotides, the CDR3 is TGTGCCAGCAGCGCCCGACAGGGCCCGCTTGAAAAACTGTTTTTT. Encoded protein: CASSARQGPLEKLFF.

This clone came up once. This sequence joins TRBV2 and TRBJ1-5; D perhaps matches TRBD1 (5 bases). In germline, CDR1 is SNHLY, CDR2 FYNNEI. With 7 bases removed from V and 7 bases from J, the gap between germline ends came to 14 bases. This CDR3 comprises 13 residues. The CDR3 bases are TGTGCCAGCACCCACCAGGGCGACCAGCCCCAGCATTTT. Translating gives CASTHQGDQPQHF.

The chain is built from TRBV29-1 and TRBJ2-5; possibly TRBD1 for D (6 bases). The CDR3 extends over 11 amino acids. Germline CDR1 and CDR2: SQVTM and ANQGSEA. V lost 7 bases, J lost 4 bases, and 10 bases lay in between. CDR3 coding DNA: TGCAGCGCCCTACAGGGAGAGACCCAGTACTTC. This sequence encodes CSALQGETQYF.